This TCR beta chain was sequenced during a study of blood T cell repertoires in COVID-19 (dated by TCRdb to 2018 to 2021). Study-wide context: The collaborator samples originated in the United States, Italy and Spain and spanned the acute and convalescent phases of COVID-19. The material from the prospective study consisted of cDNA or gDNA derived from T cells, B-cell-depleted T cells, or PBMCs. Subjects who had been exposed to COVID-19, were actively infected with it, or had recovered from it provided the deeply sampled blood TCRbeta repertoires that made up the dataset. The repertoires were released in a freely available public database meant as a resource for research on the immune response to SARS-CoV-2. Samples were obtained from the ongoing ImmuneRACE study (first 160 participants) and from over 1,000 subjects provided by 6 global collaborators. A de-identified subject ID, COVID-19 status, age in years and sex were almost always included in the sample metadata. Where available, HLA class I and class II types were obtained from metadata supplied by the sample provider rather than from assay-based typing.

Study-level results and caveats: Clinical and demographic metadata were provided uncurated, with the amount varying by source and participant.

V ends up 6 bases short and J 4 bases short, with an unmatched junction base count of 2. Taken from the germline V gene, the CDR1 and CDR2 loops are SNHLY and FYNNEI. The CDR3 runs 12 residues from the cysteine to the phenylalanine. Only the CDR3 portion is preserved as DNA: 36 bases, with reading frame beginning at the first base. Collaborating institutions collected whole blood in K2EDTA tubes following their own protocols. For TCRbeta analysis, collaborators shipped samples as frozen whole blood, isolated PBMCs, or DNA extracted from either of those sample types. Concerning this clone: Its antigen is still unknown. The record has no base qualities; no much larger clone is one base away.

The immunoSEQ Assay, a bias-controlled multiplex PCR, was used to amplify TCRbeta CDR3 regions from genomic DNA. On the study's bioinformatics: The number of nucleated cells in each sample was estimated by amplification of reference gene primers within the assay. To quantify the absolute abundance of each unique TCRbeta CDR3 rearrangement, sequence reads were collapsed and filtered. For each sample, productive Simpson clonality was calculated as the square root of Simpson's diversity index across productive rearrangements. Entries here come from immuneACCESS through TCRdb and include only in-frame sequences with V and J called. Some clones fail to appear in such tables; in the studies checked, an unresolved V gene covers under half of the shortfall, and the cause of the remainder is unknown. V and J calls and clone size are those listed in that table; D and trimming were worked out from the DNA. For this sample there are approximately 190,000 clones; 75% to 90% appear just once. The ten biggest clones cover roughly 6.6% of the sample.

The rearranged chain carries TRBV2 and TRBJ1-1, with 7 bases aligning to TRBD1. The sample comprised peripheral blood. The clonotype comes from a woman aged 40 to 50 with acute or convalescent COVID-19. The CDR3 in this case is CASRGQRTEAFF. The sequenced DNA is TGTGCCAGCAGGGGACAGCGCACTGAAGCTTTCTTT.